The 24 T cell receptor beta chains below all came from one sample that was sequenced in a study of blood T cells in healthy people across ages. A sample-barcoded 5' primer and a J-beta primer mix were used in a second PCR of roughly 6 to 11 cycles. Using its own MiXCR run on the 5' RACE reads, TCRdb lists one record per CDR3 protein. The table lists about 670,000 distinct CDR3 sequences, approximately 52% of them singletons, with about 14% in the top ten. The sequenced sample consisted of blood. The receptors stem from a woman of 80 years or more in good health.

Turning to this clonotype: A much larger clone differs from this one at a single base, so this may be a read error. V and J are TRBV25-1 and TRBJ2-4; 7 nucleotides line up with TRBD1. This CDR3 has 15 amino acids. J gave up 4 bases and V 5 bases, and 8 bases lay outside the gene matches. In germline, CDR1 is MGHDK, CDR2 SYGVNS. The CDR3 DNA follows: TGTGCCAGCAGTAATGCCGGGACAGATAAAAACATTCAGTACTTC. Amino acids: CASSNAGTDKNIQYF.

The chain combines TRBV28 with TRBJ1-5, with D perhaps matching TRBD1 (6 bases). Trimming left V 5 bases short and J 5 bases short, with 16 bases between. The CDR3 consists of 15 residues. Germline CDR1 reads MDHEN; CDR2 reads SYDVKM. CDR3 sequence (DNA): TGTGCCAGCAGTGGGGGCGGCAGTTTCGATCAGCCCCAGCATTTT. Its protein is CASSGGGSFDQPQHF.

The chain couples TRBV28 to TRBJ1-2; D may be TRBD1 (5 bases). Deletions cut 7 bases from V and 7 bases from J, with 25 bases between. The CDR3 covers 16 residues. CDR1 is MDHEN and CDR2 is SYDVKM in the germline V gene. CDR3 region: CASTLGGELRYPGYTF. The CDR3 region has the DNA TGTGCCAGCACCCTGGGGGGGGAGCTGCGTTATCCTGGCTACACCTTC.

The V gene is TRBV4-2, the J gene TRBJ2-1; tentatively, D is TRBD1 (6 bases). The CDR3 extends over 15 amino acids. Germline CDR1 is LGHNA and CDR2 is YNFKEQ. Between the trimmed V and J ends, which lost 0 bases and 3 bases, there was a span of 9 bases. The CDR3 region has the DNA TGTGCCAGCAGCCAAGATCAGGGGATCTACAATGAGCAGTTCTTC. It encodes CASSQDQGIYNEQFF.

This clonotype was picked up a small number of times. The chain couples TRBV27 to TRBJ1-5; 7 nucleotides agree with TRBD1. Germline V gene sequence: CDR1 MNHEY, CDR2 SMNVEV (reference sequence). Unmatched junction bases numbered 11, after V lost 5 bases and J lost 7 bases. The CDR3 runs 15 residues. In nucleotides, the CDR3 is TGTGCCAGCAGTCCCCCTGACAGGGTGGGGCAGCCCCAGCATTTT. Its protein is CASSPPDRVGQPQHF.

In its sample, this clonotype was seen once. The rearrangement uses TRBV7-9 and TRBJ1-2; D is uncertain. This CDR3 is 13 amino acids long. Germline assignment: CDR1 SEHNR and CDR2 FQNEAQ (reference sequence). Trimming shortened V by 7 bases and J by 0 bases, and 9 bases separated the two germline ends. CDR3 amino acids: CASTRVTNYGYTF. CDR3 in DNA: TGTGCCAGCACCAGAGTAACTAACTATGGCTACACCTTC. Based on the CDR3 plus reference TRBV7-9 and TRBJ1-2, the full variable domain is DTGVSQNPRHKITKRGQNVTFRCDPISEHNRLYWYRQTLGQGPEFLTYFQNEAQLEKSRLLSDRFSAERPKGSFSTLEIQRTEQGDSAMYLCASTRVTNYGYTFGSGTRLTVV.

The rearrangement uses TRBV12-3 or TRBV12-4 and TRBJ2-1; maybe TRBD2 (7 bases). Trimming took 8 bases from V and 10 from J, leaving 15 bases between them. CDR3 size: 12 residues. The CDR3 region is CASQGGGREQFF. The CDR3 nucleotides read TGTGCCAGCCAAGGGGGGGGCCGGGAGCAGTTCTTC.

The chain carries TRBV20-1 and TRBJ2-1; 11 nucleotides match TRBD2. From germline, CDR1 is DFQATT and CDR2 SNEGSKA (reference sequence). The CDR3 covers 15 residues. The V and J ends lost 5 bases and 7 bases, in that order; junction bases with no gene match: 10. CDR3 amino acids: CSAYKPLAGANEQFF. Here the CDR3 DNA reads TGCAGTGCTTACAAACCACTAGCGGGGGCGAATGAGCAGTTCTTC.

The chain links TRBV4-2 to TRBJ2-7, with 9 bases that match TRBD2. Germline V gene data show CDR1 as LGHNA and CDR2 as YNFKEQ. There are 17 residues in the CDR3. V was pared by 0 bases and J by 4 bases, with 10 bases of the junction left unmatched. The CDR3 sequence: CASSQDLPSGGLYEQYF. In nucleotides, the CDR3 is TGTGCCAGCAGCCAAGATCTCCCCAGCGGGGGGCTATACGAGCAGTACTTC.

This clonotype was observed a handful of times. The chain has TRBV5-1 and TRBJ2-2; D perhaps matches TRBD1 (6 bases). The CDR3 is 15 amino acids. CDR1 SGHRS and CDR2 YFSETQ come from the germline V gene. The ends were cut back, 5 bases at V and 1 base at J, with 12 bases in the middle. CDR3 region: CASRPGTKNTGELFF. CDR3 in DNA: TGCGCCAGCAGACCCGGGACAAAGAACACCGGGGAGCTGTTTTTT.

In DNA, the CDR3 is TGCGCCAGCAGTTATAGCATCGGGGGGGCCTCAGATACGCAGTATTTT. It encodes CASSYSIGGASDTQYF. The chain has TRBV5-1 and TRBJ2-3; TRBD2 matches 8 bases. The CDR3 is made up of 16 amino acids. Germline V lookup: CDR1 SGHRS, CDR2 YFSETQ. V lost 5 bases to trimming and J lost 4 bases; unmatched junction nucleotides: 12. Full variable domain (rest looked up from reference TRBV5-1 and TRBJ2-3): KAGVTQTPRYLIKTRGQQVTLSCSPISGHRSVSWYQQTPGQGLQFLFEYFSETQRNKGNFPGRFSGRQFSNSRSEMNVSTLELGDSALYLCASSYSIGGASDTQYFGPGTRLTVL.

The V gene is TRBV10-3, the J gene TRBJ2-2, with TRBD1 matching 11 bases. CDR1 and CDR2 (germline): ENHRY, SYGVKD. The CDR3 consists of 15 residues. V shed 6 bases and J 7 bases; nucleotides not matched to a gene: 7. CDR3 nucleotides: TGTGCCATCAGCACCGGACAGGGGGCAGGCGGGGAGCTGTTTTTT. Amino acids: CAISTGQGAGGELFF.

The chain carries TRBV3-1 and TRBJ2-1, with a tentative D call TRBD2 (5 bases). V lost 4 bases and J 4 bases, leaving 17 bases between the germline ends. This CDR3 contains 16 residues. Germline V CDR1 and CDR2: LGHDT, YNNKEL (reference sequence). In nucleotides, the CDR3 is TGTGCCAGCAGCCGGATTCTCCTGGACTCATACAATGAGCAGTTCTTC. It codes for CASSRILLDSYNEQFF.

This chain joins TRBV4-1 and TRBJ2-3; no firm D call. CDR1 is MGHRA and CDR2 is YSYEKL in the germline V gene. V lost 0 bases and J 1 base, leaving 8 bases between the germline ends. CDR3 length equals 15 residues. CDR3 in DNA: TGCGCCAGCAGCCAAGAATTGCGCGGCACAGATACGCAGTATTTT. Its translation: CASSQELRGTDTQYF.

In this sample, this clonotype turned up once. The V and J genes are TRBV12-5 and TRBJ1-2; D possibly corresponds to TRBD1 (5 bases). The V end lost 1 base, the J end lost 12 bases, and 12 bases lay between the germline ends. The germline gives CDR1 LGHNT, CDR2 FRNRAP. CDR3 length: 12 amino acids. The DNA of the CDR3 is TGTGCTAGTGGTTTGGGGACAATCCGCCACACCTTC. This sequence encodes CASGLGTIRHTF.

Note on this clonotype: A read error is possible here, since a much larger clone lies one base away. This chain links TRBV2 with TRBJ2-1; D may match TRBD1 or TRBD2 (6 bases each). Per the germline V gene, CDR1 is SNHLY and CDR2 is FYNNEI. The CDR3 length is 14 residues. The CDR3 DNA sequence: TGTGCCAGCAGAGAGGGGGGCCCCTACAGTGAGCAGTTCTTC. This sequence encodes CASREGGPYSEQFF.

The V and J genes are TRBV20-1 and TRBJ2-3, with D unclear. In germline, CDR1 is DFQATT, CDR2 SNEGSKA (reference sequence). This CDR3 has 14 residues. Between the trimmed V and J ends, which lost 5 bases and 0 bases, there was a span of 12 bases. CDR3: CSADDPYSTDTQYF. The CDR3 DNA reads TGCAGTGCTGATGACCCTTACAGCACAGATACGCAGTATTTT.

The chain combines TRBV6-5 with TRBJ2-6; possible D gene TRBD1, 6 bases. The length of the CDR3 is 15 residues. CDR1 MNHEY and CDR2 SVGAGI come from the germline V gene. Trimming left V 5 bases short and J 4 bases short, with 12 bases between. Here the CDR3 reads CASSPRTAGANVLTF. DNA of the CDR3: TGTGCCAGCAGTCCACGGACAGCCGGGGCCAACGTCCTGACTTTC.

The chain is built from TRBV28 and TRBJ2-3, with D uncertain. V was shortened by 2 bases and J by 0 bases, with 12 bases between the two germline ends. This CDR3 is 16 amino acids long. The V gene's germline CDR1 is MDHEN and CDR2 SYDVKM. DNA for the CDR3: TGTGCCAGCAGTTTACCTAGGAACCCCAGCACAGATACGCAGTATTTT. Residues: CASSLPRNPSTDTQYF.

This clonotype was seen a handful of times. The chain recombines TRBV6-6 with TRBJ1-2, with unresolved D. Germline CDR1 MNHNY, CDR2 SVGAGI (reference sequence). This CDR3 has 13 residues. V was trimmed by 9 bases and J by 7 bases, leaving 18 bases between them. The CDR3 nucleotides are TGTGCCAGTCTGGACCCGAATCGCCGTGGCTACACCTTC. It codes for CASLDPNRRGYTF.

The chain links TRBV6-5 to TRBJ2-3, with D hard to call. From germline, CDR1 is MNHEY and CDR2 SVGAGI. Trimming left V 3 bases short and J 6 bases short, with 16 bases between. The length of the CDR3 is 15 residues. CDR3 nucleotides: TGTGCCAGCAGTTATGGTGCGGAGCCGATTGATACGCAGTATTTT. Amino acids: CASSYGAEPIDTQYF.

Notes on this clonotype: One end of the junction fails to match germline, which may point to a read error. The rearrangement links TRBV3-1 to TRBJ2-3; maybe TRBD2 (6 bases). Germline-derived CDR1 and CDR2 are LGHDT and YNNKEL (reference sequence). The CDR3 totals 17 residues. CDR3 sequence: CASNQAWREVGTDTQYF. For the CDR3, the DNA is TGTGCCAGCAACCAAGCCTGGAGGGAGGTCGGCACAGATACGCAGTATTTT.

Worth noting for this clonotype: A clone one base away is much larger, so this may be a read error. The chain couples TRBV3-1 to TRBJ2-3; 9 bases are a match to TRBD2. CDR3 length equals 17 residues. Germline V CDR1 and CDR2: LGHDT, YNNKEL (reference sequence). CDR3 sequence (DNA): TGTGCCTGCAGCCAAGTCGCTGGGACTAGCTCTGCAGATACGCAGTATTTT. As protein: CACSQVAGTSSADTQYF.

Note on this clonotype: A much larger clone lies a single base off, so this may be a read error. J is TRBJ2-7 and V is TRBV29-1, with TRBD2 as a possible D gene (5 bases). This CDR3 comprises 12 residues. V was trimmed by 4 bases and J by 10 bases, leaving 17 bases between them. From germline, CDR1 is SQVTM and CDR2 ANQGSEA. The CDR3 bases are TGCAGCGTTGGGAGCGGAGAAGAGGCCCAGTACTTC. Amino acid sequence: CSVGSGEEAQYF.